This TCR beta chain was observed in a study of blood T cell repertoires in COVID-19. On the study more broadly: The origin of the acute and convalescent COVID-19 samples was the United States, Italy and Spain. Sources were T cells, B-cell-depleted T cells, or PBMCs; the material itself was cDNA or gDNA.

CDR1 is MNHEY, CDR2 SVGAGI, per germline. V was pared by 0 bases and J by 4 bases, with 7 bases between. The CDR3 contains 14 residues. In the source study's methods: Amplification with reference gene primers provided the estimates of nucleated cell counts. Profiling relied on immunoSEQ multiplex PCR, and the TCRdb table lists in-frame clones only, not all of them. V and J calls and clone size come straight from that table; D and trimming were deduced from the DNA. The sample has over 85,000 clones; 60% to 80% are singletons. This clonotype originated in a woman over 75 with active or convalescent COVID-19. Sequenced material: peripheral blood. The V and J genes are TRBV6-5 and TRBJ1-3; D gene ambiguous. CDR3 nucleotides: TGTGCCAGCAGTTACTCGGGAGACGGAAACACCATATATTTT. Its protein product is CASSYSGDGNTIYF.